The clone carrying this T cell receptor beta chain was counted at least ten times. Its antigen is as yet unknown. Newly diagnosed hyperthyroidism patients aged 18 to 65 years had disease lasting under 2 months. On the basis of clinical symptoms, serum thyroxine and TRAb, thyroid ultrasound and orbital computed tomography, diagnoses were made. Blood was drawn at first hyperthyroidism diagnosis, before any ophthalmopathy symptoms. TCR beta CDR3 regions were amplified from RNA. HTBI primers drove first-round RT-PCR of the TCR CDR3. TCRdb analysed the multiplex PCR reads with MiXCR anew, one entry per CDR3 protein. The data show about 380,000 distinct CDR3 sequences, 13% seen once. The entry originates in a study of T cells in Graves' hyperthyroidism and ophthalmopathy. Findings and caveats of the study: Median prediction lead before ophthalmopathy onset was about 6.5 months with the model.

CDR3 length equals 13 residues. In germline, CDR1 is SEHNR, CDR2 FQNEAQ (reference sequence). Unmatched junction bases numbered 4, after V lost 7 bases and J lost 2 bases. The chain employs TRBV7-9 and TRBJ2-7; TRBD1 aligns across 8 bases. The TCR originated in a man under 40 with Graves' hyperthyroidism that later progressed to Graves' ophthalmopathy. Source material: blood. This CDR3 reads CASTGQEPYEQYF. The CDR3 DNA sequence: TGTGCCAGCACGGGACAGGAGCCCTACGAGCAGTACTTC.